This T cell receptor beta chain is drawn from a study of T cells in Graves' hyperthyroidism and ophthalmopathy. From RNA transcripts, TCR beta CDR3 regions were amplified. HTBI primers were employed in a first-round RT-PCR of the TCR CDR3. TCRdb recomputed calls from the multiplex PCR reads with MiXCR, one row per CDR3 protein. The sample carries some 580,000 distinct CDR3 sequences, 16% recorded once. This CDR3 has 13 amino acids. V lost 2 bases and J 8 bases, leaving 12 bases between the germline ends. CDR1 and CDR2 (germline): SGHVS, FNYEAQ. Uncontrolled infection, other autoimmune disease, pregnancy or lactation disqualified patients from enrolment. Study-level findings and limits: Ophthalmopathy was distinguished from stable hyperthyroidism by 13 V-J signatures. The blood repertoire included most of the expanded thyroid clonotypes above 0.001.

This clonotype showed up many times. Antigen specificity is unknown. This receptor was taken from a woman aged 40 to 50 with Graves' ophthalmopathy. Sequenced: blood. J is TRBJ1-2 and V is TRBV7-6; the D is unclear. This CDR3 is CASSLRGYGGYTF. CDR3 DNA sequence: TGTGCCAGCAGCTTACGAGGGTACGGCGGCTACACCTTC.